The T cell receptor beta chain described here comes from a study of blood T cell repertoires in COVID-19. Points on this clone: Other DNA sequences in the sample encode the same CDR3.

Sequenced by immunoSEQ multiplex PCR; TCRdb stores in-frame clones only, minus some. The data hold almost 350,000 clones, with about nine tenths observed a single time. The germline V gene encodes CDR1 SGHTA and CDR2 FQGTGA. CDR3 length: 15 amino acids. The V and J ends lost 4 bases and 7 bases, in that order; junction bases with no gene match: 5. Sequencing input: PBMCs or T cells enriched from blood (not recorded which). This clonotype was obtained from a woman aged 25-40 years who had been exposed to COVID-19. The chain uses TRBV7-3 and TRBJ1-6; 9 bases fit TRBD1. This CDR3 is CASSSLGQGNSPLHF. The CDR3 coding sequence is TGTGCCAGCAGCTCATTGGGACAGGGAAATTCACCCCTCCACTTT. The full variable domain, with the rest looked up from reference TRBV7-3 and TRBJ1-6, is GAGVSQTPSNKVTEKGKYVELRCDPISGHTALYWYRQSLGQGPEFLIYFQGTGAADDSGLPNDRFFAVRPEGSVSTLKIQRTERGDSAVYLCASSSLGQGNSPLHFGNGTRLTVT.